A single sample is the source of the 12 T cell receptor beta chains below, sequenced in a study of cytomegalovirus exposure and HLA in healthy donors (dated by TCRdb to the late 2010s). Receptor amplification or capture employed the immunoSEQ multiplex PCR assay. A mixture of 60 forward primers for TCR Vbeta segments and 13 reverse primers for TCR Jbeta segments was used in the multiplex PCR. As stored in TCRdb, this immuneACCESS dataset retains in-frame rearrangements with V and J assigned. A fraction of the clones does not appear; measured against another copy, unresolved V genes explain less than half of the discrepancy, and the remainder lacks a known reason. The sample profile shows about 110,000 clones; 65% to 85% of them were found once. Less than 7.5% of the sample belongs to the ten largest clones. The sample comprised PBMCs. The receptors here all came from a man in his thirties or forties in good health and CMV-seropositive.

J is TRBJ1-3 and V is TRBV5-1; D gene unclear. V lost 0 bases and J 8 bases, leaving 12 bases between the germline ends. The germline CDR1 and CDR2 sequences are SGHRS and YFSETQ. The CDR3 has 14 amino acids. The CDR3 sequence: CASSLVPRADTIYF. The CDR3 DNA sequence: TGCGCCAGCAGCTTGGTTCCGAGGGCAGACACCATATATTTT.

This clone has more than one count but fewer than ten. This chain links TRBV18 with TRBJ1-5; 7 bases match TRBD1. The ends lost 4 bases at V and 6 bases at J; junction bases unmatched: 6. The CDR3 runs to 14 residues. Germline V gives CDR1 KGHSH, CDR2 LQKENI. CDR3 coding DNA: TGTGCCAGCTCACTTGACAGGGAAGGTCAGCCCCAGCATTTT. This codes for CASSLDREGQPQHF.

The genes are TRBV6-5 and TRBJ2-7; D not resolved. Trimming took 4 bases from V and 2 from J, leaving 12 bases between them. Germline loops: CDR1 MNHEY, CDR2 SVGAGI. The CDR3 is 14 amino acids. CDR3 DNA sequence: TGTGCCAGCAGTTTTACGGCGGAGACCTACGAGCAGTACTTC. Its translation: CASSFTAETYEQYF.

V is TRBV6-1 and J is TRBJ1-5, with 9 nucleotides matching TRBD1. Germline CDR1 is MNHNS and CDR2 is SASEGT. J lost 4 bases, V lost 5 bases, and 6 bases had no gene match. CDR3 length equals 15 residues. The CDR3 spells CASSRGQGTNQPQHF. The DNA for the CDR3 is TGTGCCAGCAGTCGGGGACAGGGAACAAATCAGCCCCAGCATTTT.

This clone was detected a few times. Here the CDR3 reads CATGQGGAGANVLTF. The CDR3 nucleotides read TGTGCCACCGGACAGGGAGGGGCTGGGGCCAACGTCCTGACTTTC. The V and J genes are TRBV6-1 and TRBJ2-6, with a weak D call TRBD1 (8 bases). Germline assignment: CDR1 MNHNS and CDR2 SASEGT. The V gene lost 10 bases and the J gene lost 2 bases, with 15 bases spanning the gap. The length of the CDR3 is 15 residues.

This clone was detected only a few times. The gene calls are TRBV6-1 and TRBJ1-2; a possible D gene is TRBD1 (5 bases). This CDR3 is 15 amino acids long. Deletions cut 2 bases from V and 4 bases from J, with 14 bases between. Per germline, CDR1 MNHNS and CDR2 SASEGT. CDR3 loop: CASSELIGATYGYTF. For the CDR3, the DNA is TGTGCCAGCAGTGAACTGATAGGGGCTACCTATGGCTACACCTTC.

The chain links TRBV5-8 to TRBJ2-6, with 7 positions matching TRBD1. Germline V gene data show CDR1 as SGHTS and CDR2 as YDEGEE. Trimming took 2 bases from V and 0 from J; bases not matched to a gene: 11. This CDR3 spans 19 amino acids. The CDR3 DNA reads as TGTGCCAGCAGCTTTTATCCCCGGGACAGCGACTCTGGGGCCAACGTCCTGACTTTC. This sequence encodes CASSFYPRDSDSGANVLTF.

Comments on this clone: One junction end disagrees with the germline gene, perhaps due to a read error. The rearrangement joins TRBV5-1 to TRBJ2-7; D is unclear. CDR3 length equals 13 residues. Germline V gives CDR1 SGHRS, CDR2 YFSETQ. The CDR3: CASSPEGESHGSF. The CDR3 DNA is TGCGCCAGCAGCCCGGAAGGAGAGTCCCACGGATCCTTC.

The chain has TRBV28 and TRBJ1-6; 9 nucleotides match TRBD1. The length of the CDR3 is 16 residues. Germline assignment: CDR1 MDHEN and CDR2 SYDVKM. V lost 5 bases to trimming and J lost 8 bases; unmatched junction nucleotides: 10. CDR3 region: CASSLPRDRVYSPLHF. In DNA, the CDR3 is TGTGCCAGCAGTCTCCCCAGGGACAGGGTTTATTCACCCCTCCACTTT.

The CDR3 DNA reads TGCGCCAGCAGCCTTGGGGGCAATGAATACAAAGAGACCCAGTACTTC. Translating gives CASSLGGNEYKETQYF. The chain recombines TRBV4-1 with TRBJ2-5, with D possibly being TRBD1 (6 bases). There are 16 residues in the CDR3. The V gene lost 4 bases and the J gene lost 3 bases, with 18 bases spanning the gap. In germline, CDR1 is MGHRA, CDR2 YSYEKL.

This chain connects TRBV10-3 to TRBJ2-3, with D possibly TRBD2 on 5 matching bases. CDR3 length: 13 residues. The ends were cut back, 6 bases at V and 5 bases at J, with 12 bases in the middle. CDR1 is ENHRY and CDR2 is SYGVKD in the germline V gene. The CDR3 DNA follows: TGTGCCATCAGGGCCGGAGAGGGAGATACGCAGTATTTT. It yields the protein CAIRAGEGDTQYF.

This chain's CDR3 is CASSSVNNNGELFF. DNA for the CDR3: TGTGCCAGTAGTTCCGTCAACAATAACGGGGAGCTGTTTTTT. The chain is built from TRBV19 and TRBJ2-2, with no clear D. The CDR3 loop spans 14 amino acids. Trimming cost V 5 bases and J 7 bases, with 14 bases left between them. Germline V gives CDR1 LNHDA, CDR2 SQIVND (reference sequence).